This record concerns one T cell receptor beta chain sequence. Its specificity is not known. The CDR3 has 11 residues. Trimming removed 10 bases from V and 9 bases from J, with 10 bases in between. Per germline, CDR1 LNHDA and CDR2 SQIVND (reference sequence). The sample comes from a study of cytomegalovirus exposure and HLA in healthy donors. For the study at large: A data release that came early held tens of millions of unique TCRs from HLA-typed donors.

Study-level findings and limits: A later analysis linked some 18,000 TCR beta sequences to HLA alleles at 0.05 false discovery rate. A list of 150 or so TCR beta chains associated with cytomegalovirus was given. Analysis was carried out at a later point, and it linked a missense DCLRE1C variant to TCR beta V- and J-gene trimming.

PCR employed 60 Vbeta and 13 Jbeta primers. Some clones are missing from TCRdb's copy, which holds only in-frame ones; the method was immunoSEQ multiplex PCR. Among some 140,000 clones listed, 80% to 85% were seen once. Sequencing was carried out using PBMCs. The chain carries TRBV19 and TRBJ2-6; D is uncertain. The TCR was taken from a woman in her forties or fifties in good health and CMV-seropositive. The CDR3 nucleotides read TGTGCCACTAGGCCGGGCAACGTCCTGACTTTC. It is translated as CATRPGNVLTF.